This passage covers 4 T cell receptor beta chains from one sample sequenced in a study of pediatric ulcerative colitis. Clones were read by immunoSEQ multiplex PCR, and TCRdb kept only the in-frame ones, dropping some. The repertoire includes tens of thousands of clones, around three quarters of them detected once, and roughly 0.7% sits in the top ten. Rectal tissue came from one to two pinch biopsies taken at colonoscopy. Sequenced material: gut tissue. All receptors derive from a boy between 10 and 17 years old with moderate ulcerative colitis.

The J gene is TRBJ2-1, the V gene TRBV5-4, with D perhaps TRBD1 (6 bases). The V end lost 5 bases, the J end lost 4 bases, and 10 bases lay between the germline ends. The CDR3 loop spans 13 amino acids. Germline values: CDR1 SGHNT, CDR2 YYREEE (reference sequence). In DNA, the CDR3 is TGTGCCAGCAGGTCGGACAGTTACAATGAGCAGTTCTTC. This gives the protein CASRSDSYNEQFF.

This chain joins TRBV10-3 and TRBJ2-5; 13 bases are a match to TRBD2. J was trimmed by 3 bases and V by 0 bases; bases with no gene match: 1. The CDR3 sequence is 16 residues long. Germline assignment: CDR1 ENHRY and CDR2 SYGVKD. CDR3 sequence (DNA): TGTGCCATCAGTGAGTCGGGACTAGCGGGAAAAGAGACCCAGTACTTC. Its translation: CAISESGLAGKETQYF.

V is TRBV4-3 and J is TRBJ1-2; 9 nucleotides agree with TRBD1. Trimming took 1 base from V and 4 from J; bases not matched to a gene: 4. Germline CDR1 and CDR2: LGHNA and YSLEER. This CDR3 contains 15 residues. CDR3 amino acids: CASSQGDRESYGYTF. For the CDR3, the DNA is TGCGCCAGCAGCCAAGGGGACAGGGAATCCTATGGCTACACCTTC.

This clone has a handful of counts. This rearrangement joins TRBV7-9 to TRBJ2-1; the D gene is possibly TRBD2 (5 bases). V lost 5 bases and J 12 bases, leaving 29 bases between the germline ends. Germline CDR1 and CDR2: SEHNR and FQNEAQ (reference sequence). This CDR3 region has 17 residues. The CDR3 DNA reads TGTGCCAGCAGCGGTAGCAGGTCGCATAGAGGGATCGATTGGCAGTTCTTC. As protein: CASSGSRSHRGIDWQFF.